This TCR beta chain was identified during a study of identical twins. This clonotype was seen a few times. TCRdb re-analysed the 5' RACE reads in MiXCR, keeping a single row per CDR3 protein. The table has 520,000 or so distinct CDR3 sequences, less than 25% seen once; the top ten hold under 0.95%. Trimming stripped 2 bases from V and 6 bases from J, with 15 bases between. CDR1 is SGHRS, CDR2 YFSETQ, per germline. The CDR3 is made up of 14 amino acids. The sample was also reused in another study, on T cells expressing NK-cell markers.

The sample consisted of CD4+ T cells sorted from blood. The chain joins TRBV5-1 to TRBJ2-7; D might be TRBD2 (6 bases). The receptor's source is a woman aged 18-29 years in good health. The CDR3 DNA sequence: TGCGCCAGCAGCTTCGACGGGAGTCTCGGCGAGCAGTACTTC. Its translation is CASSFDGSLGEQYF.